Each of the 17 T cell receptor beta chains below was sequenced from the same sample in a study of shared clonotypes between healthy human individuals. Sequenced by immunoSEQ multiplex PCR; TCRdb stores in-frame clones only, minus some. The sample has more than 2,000,000 clones; around 94% are singletons. Input material: naive CD4+ T cells sorted from blood. Described subset: CD45RA+ positively selected. The receptors were gathered from a man aged 18 to 30 in good health.

V usage is TRBV11-2 and J usage is TRBJ2-7, with TRBD1 matching 7 bases. Trimming cost V 5 bases and J 7 bases; bases outside gene matches: 14. CDR3 length: 15 amino acids. Germline CDR1 SGHAT, CDR2 FQNNGV. This chain's CDR3 is CASSLAGTRQGEQYF. For the CDR3, the DNA is TGTGCCAGCAGCCTAGCCGGGACACGACAGGGTGAGCAGTACTTC. The variable domain in full, with the rest retrieved from reference TRBV11-2 and TRBJ2-7, is EAGVAQSPRYKIIEKRQSVAFWCNPISGHATLYWYQQILGQGPKLLIQFQNNGVVDDSQLPKDRFSAERLKGVDSTLKIQPAKLEDSAVYLCASSLAGTRQGEQYFGPGTRLTVT.

The chain joins TRBV2 to TRBJ1-2; no reliable D call. Trimming left V 6 bases short and J 0 bases short, with 20 bases between. The CDR3 loop spans 17 amino acids. Germline V gene data show CDR1 as SNHLY and CDR2 as FYNNEI. CDR3 in amino acids: CASRKDGRTGANYGYTF. The CDR3 DNA follows: TGTGCCAGCAGGAAGGACGGGCGGACCGGAGCTAACTATGGCTACACCTTC.

The chain employs TRBV7-2 and TRBJ2-5, with 9 nucleotides matching TRBD1. Per germline, CDR1 SGHTA and CDR2 FQGNSA. The CDR3 loop spans 14 amino acids. Trimming cost V 5 bases and J 4 bases; bases outside gene matches: 5. CDR3 loop: CASSNRDRAETQYF. As DNA, the CDR3 is TGTGCCAGCAGCAACCGGGACAGGGCAGAGACCCAGTACTTC. The whole variable domain, filled in from reference TRBV7-2 and TRBJ2-5, reads GAGVSQSPSNKVTEKGKDVELRCDPISGHTALYWYRQSLGQGLEFLIYFQGNSAPDKSGLPSDRFSAERTGGSVSTLTIQRTQQEDSAVYLCASSNRDRAETQYFGPGTRLLVL.

A remark on this clone: Other DNA sequences in the same sample also yield this CDR3. The chain couples TRBV30 to TRBJ2-7; possible D gene TRBD2, 5 bases. CDR3 length: 12 amino acids. Trimming shortened V by 0 bases and J by 7 bases, and 10 bases separated the two germline ends. Germline V lookup: CDR1 GTSNPN, CDR2 SVGIG (reference sequence). CDR3 bases: TGTGCCTGGAGTGTAGGAGGTAGGGAGCAGTACTTC. It codes for CAWSVGGREQYF.

The chain carries TRBV7-2 and TRBJ2-7; a possible D gene is TRBD2 (6 bases). Germline CDR1 SGHTA, CDR2 FQGNSA. Trimming pared 1 base from V and 4 bases from J, leaving 11 bases between. The CDR3 has 14 residues. CDR3 bases: TGTGCCAGCAGCTTAGAGCTAGCGATGTACGAGCAGTACTTC. Its translation is CASSLELAMYEQYF.

The CDR3 coding sequence is TGTGCCACCAGCAGAGGCACGGCCCACACCTTC. Translation: CATSRGTAHTF. J is TRBJ1-2 and V is TRBV15; D remains ambiguous. Trimming removed 1 base at V and 12 bases at J, with 9 bases between. The CDR3 extends over 11 amino acids. Germline V gives CDR1 LNHNV, CDR2 YYDKDF (reference sequence). Complete variable domain (other parts from reference TRBV15 and TRBJ1-2): DAMVIQNPRYQVTQFGKPVTLSCSQTLNHNVMYWYQQKSSQAPKLLFHYYDKDFNNEADTPDNFQSRRPNTSFCFLDIRSPGLGDTAMYLCATSRGTAHTFGSGTRLTVV.

The V and J genes are TRBV6-6 and TRBJ1-2, with D tentatively TRBD1 (5 bases). Between the trimmed V and J ends, which lost 5 bases and 4 bases, there was a span of 11 bases. Germline CDR1 reads MNHNY; CDR2 reads SVGAGI (reference sequence). The CDR3 runs to 13 residues. This CDR3 is CASSPGPSYGYTF. The CDR3 coding sequence is TGTGCCAGCAGTCCGGGACCAAGCTATGGCTACACCTTC.

This chain joins TRBV6-1 and TRBJ1-4; the D gene is possibly TRBD1 (6 bases). CDR3 length: 17 amino acids. Trimming shortened V by 0 bases and J by 4 bases, and 15 bases separated the two germline ends. The germline CDR1 and CDR2 sequences are MNHNS and SASEGT. The CDR3 region has the DNA TGTGCCAGCAGTGAAGCGAGGCGGGGGGCCAATAATGAAAAACTGTTTTTT. Translating it yields CASSEARRGANNEKLFF.

The chain carries TRBV5-4 and TRBJ1-1; the D gene is possibly TRBD1 (6 bases). CDR3 size: 15 residues. The germline gives CDR1 SGHNT, CDR2 YYREEE (reference sequence). The V gene lost 4 bases and the J gene lost 0 bases, with 13 bases spanning the gap. DNA for the CDR3: TGTGCCAGCAGCCCGCCACAGGGTCTGAACACTGAAGCTTTCTTT. Its protein is CASSPPQGLNTEAFF.

This clone was picked up one time. Other DNA sequences in this specimen translate into the identical CDR3. This CDR3 is CAISSQGYEQYF. CDR3 sequence (DNA): TGTGCCATCAGCTCCCAGGGCTACGAGCAGTACTTC. The rearrangement uses TRBV10-3 and TRBJ2-7, with TRBD1 as a possible D gene (5 bases). The V gene's germline CDR1 is ENHRY and CDR2 SYGVKD. This CDR3 spans 12 amino acids. Trimming removed 6 bases at V and 3 bases at J, with 9 bases between.

This chain links TRBV15 with TRBJ2-5; D perhaps matches TRBD1 (5 bases). V was clipped by 6 bases and J by 3 bases, with 11 bases between them. This CDR3 is 13 amino acids long. Germline loops: CDR1 LNHNV, CDR2 YYDKDF (reference sequence). CDR3 nucleotide sequence: TGTGCCACCAGAACAGTAGGGGAAGAGACCCAGTACTTC. Protein sequence: CATRTVGEETQYF.

The V gene is TRBV18, the J gene TRBJ2-6; 9 positions agree with TRBD1. Germline V gene data show CDR1 as KGHSH and CDR2 as LQKENI. V lost 2 bases, J lost 3 bases, and 5 bases stayed unmatched. CDR3 length equals 17 residues. This CDR3 is CASSPVTGGYGANVLTF. In DNA, the CDR3 is TGTGCCAGCTCACCAGTGACAGGGGGATATGGGGCCAACGTCCTGACTTTC. Supplemented by reference TRBV18 and TRBJ2-6, the full variable domain reads NAGVMQNPRHLVRRRGQEARLRCSPMKGHSHVYWYRQLPEEGLKFMVYLQKENIIDESGMPKERFSAEFPKEGPSILRIQQVVRGDSAAYFCASSPVTGGYGANVLTFGAGSRLTVL.

The chain joins TRBV9 to TRBJ2-3; 8 nucleotides match TRBD2. After removal of 4 bases from V and 7 bases from J, the junction contained 8 bases not matched to a gene. The CDR3 consists of 14 residues. CDR1 and CDR2 (germline): SGDLS, YYNGEE. For the CDR3, the DNA is TGTGCCAGCAGCCCAAGCGGGAGATGGAATACGCAGTATTTT. Its protein is CASSPSGRWNTQYF.

The V gene is TRBV2, the J gene TRBJ1-4; TRBD1 might be the D (5 bases). CDR3 length: 13 residues. Germline V gene data show CDR1 as SNHLY and CDR2 as FYNNEI. Deletions cut 11 bases from V and 5 bases from J, with 15 bases between. The CDR3 region has the DNA TGTGCCGGGGGGTCAGAGTTAAATGAAAAACTGTTTTTT. Amino acids: CAGGSELNEKLFF.

The chain is built from TRBV19 and TRBJ1-1; D is uncertain. Trimming took off 0 bases at V and 4 bases at J, with 15 bases between the two ends. The CDR3 contains 16 residues. Germline lookup yields CDR1 LNHDA and CDR2 SQIVND (reference sequence). For the CDR3, the DNA is TGTGCCAGTAGTATAGAATTTTGGCCTTGGGGCACTGAAGCTTTCTTT. Amino acid sequence: CASSIEFWPWGTEAFF. The full variable domain, rest sourced from reference TRBV19 and TRBJ1-1, is DGGITQSPKYLFRKEGQNVTLSCEQNLNHDAMYWYRQDPGQGLRLIYYSQIVNDFQKGDIAEGYSVSREKKESFPLTVTSAQKNPTAFYLCASSIEFWPWGTEAFFGQGTRLTVV.

This chain links TRBV30 with TRBJ1-4; 9 bases agree with TRBD1. There are 17 residues in the CDR3. Losses at the gene ends were 4 bases for V and 5 bases for J; bases not matched to a gene: 14. The V gene's germline CDR1 is GTSNPN and CDR2 SVGIG (reference sequence). DNA for the CDR3: TGTGCCTGGAAACAACGGGACAGGGCCTTATACAATGAAAAACTGTTTTTT. Protein sequence: CAWKQRDRALYNEKLFF. Together with reference TRBV30 and TRBJ1-4, the CDR3 gives the full variable domain: SQTIHQWPATLVQPVGSPLSLECTVEGTSNPNLYWYRQAAGRGLQLLFYSVGIGQISSEVPQNLSASRPQDRQFILSSKKLLLSDSGFYLCAWKQRDRALYNEKLFFGSGTQLSVL.

With respect to this clone: The identical CDR3 is also encoded by other nucleotide sequences in the sample. The chain carries TRBV5-1 and TRBJ2-6; D remains ambiguous. This CDR3 region has 15 residues. V lost 0 bases to trimming and J lost 3 bases, with 7 bases between them. The germline CDR1 and CDR2 sequences are SGHRS and YFSETQ. As DNA, the CDR3 is TGCGCCAGCAGCTTGGAAGGAAGTGGGGCCAACGTCCTGACTTTC. Translation gives CASSLEGSGANVLTF.